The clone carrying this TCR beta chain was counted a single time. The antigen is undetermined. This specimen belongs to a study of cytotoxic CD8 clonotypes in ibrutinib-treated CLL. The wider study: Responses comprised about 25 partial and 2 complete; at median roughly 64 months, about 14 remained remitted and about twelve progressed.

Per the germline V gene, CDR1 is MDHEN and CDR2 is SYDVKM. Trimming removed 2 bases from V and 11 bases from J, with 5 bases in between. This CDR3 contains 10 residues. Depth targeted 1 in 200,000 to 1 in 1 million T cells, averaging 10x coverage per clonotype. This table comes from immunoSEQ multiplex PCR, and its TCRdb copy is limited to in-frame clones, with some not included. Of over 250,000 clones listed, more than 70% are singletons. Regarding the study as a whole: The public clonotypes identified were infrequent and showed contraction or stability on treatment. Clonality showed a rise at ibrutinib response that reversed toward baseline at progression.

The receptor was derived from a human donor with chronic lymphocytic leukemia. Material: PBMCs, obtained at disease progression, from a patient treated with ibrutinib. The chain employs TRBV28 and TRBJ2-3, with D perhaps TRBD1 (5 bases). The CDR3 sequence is CASSLGQQYF. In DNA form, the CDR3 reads TGTGCCAGCAGTTTAGGACAGCAGTATTTT.